These T cell receptor beta chains were read from a single sample in a study of vaccination effects on CD4 cells after COVID-19. The repertoire was sequenced with immunoSEQ multiplex PCR; TCRdb's copy has only in-frame clones and lacks some. The sample gives roughly 30,000 clones, approximately 73% of which show up once; about 27% is in the top ten. These receptors are not linked to any known antigen. The sequencing used CD4+ T cells from PBMCs cultured with HCoV-OC43 spike peptides, collected before COVID-19 vaccination. These receptors all come from a human donor who received a COVID-19 vaccine. Each CDR3 is given with its conserved first and last residue.

V gene: TRBV9; J gene: TRBJ2-5; CDR3 protein: CASSVAGTKETQYF
V gene: TRBV5-6; J gene: TRBJ1-2; CDR3 protein: CASSLAPGALAGGYTF
V gene: TRBV4-3; J gene: TRBJ2-7; CDR3 protein: CASSQEGSGVEQYF
V gene: TRBV7-9; J gene: TRBJ1-2; CDR3 protein: CASSSNYGYTF
V gene: TRBV5-1; J gene: TRBJ2-1; CDR3 protein: CASSLGDHLSKEQFF
V gene: TRBV6-5; J gene: TRBJ1-1; CDR3 protein: CASSLGGQGNSGAFF
V gene: TRBV28; J gene: TRBJ2-7; CDR3 protein: CASNLHGTYEQYF
V gene: TRBV4-1; J gene: TRBJ1-5; CDR3 protein: CASSQPLGNQPQHF
V gene: TRBV6-2/TRBV6-3; J gene: TRBJ1-2; CDR3 protein: CASSWAGGGYGYTF
V gene: TRBV27; J gene: TRBJ2-5; CDR3 protein: CASGGASETQYF
V gene: TRBV5-4; J gene: TRBJ1-2; CDR3 protein: CASSWDAWEGGSKGYTF
V gene: TRBV6-5; J gene: TRBJ2-2; CDR3 protein: CASTPAGRYTGELFF
V gene: TRBV6-5; J gene: TRBJ1-6; CDR3 protein: CASSTAGGNSPLHF
V gene: TRBV28; J gene: TRBJ1-3; CDR3 protein: CASSLYAGHGSGNTIYF
V gene: TRBV3-1/TRBV3-2; J gene: TRBJ1-1; CDR3 protein: CASTLRLNTEAFF
V gene: TRBV6-5; J gene: TRBJ1-4; CDR3 protein: CASSYTETGREKLFF